The present entry profiles one T cell receptor beta chain with its context. The PCR used 60 Vbeta and 13 Jbeta primers. Repertoires were generated with immunoSEQ multiplex PCR, while TCRdb's copy carries only in-frame clones and drops some. There are 150,000 to 200,000 clones in the sample; roughly 80% occur only once, and 1.7% lies in the top ten. Per germline, CDR1 ENHRY and CDR2 SYGVKD. V lost 8 bases and J 0 bases, leaving 20 bases between the germline ends. There are 17 residues in the CDR3. The data originate from a study of cytomegalovirus exposure and HLA in healthy donors. Source material: PBMCs. This chain connects TRBV10-3 to TRBJ2-1; D may be TRBD1 (5 bases). This TCR derives from a woman younger than 30 in good health and CMV-seronegative. This CDR3 is CAIQQDRSLHSYNEQFF. CDR3 DNA sequence: TGTGCCATCCAGCAAGACAGATCTCTACACTCCTACAATGAGCAGTTCTTC.